Given below is one T cell receptor (beta chain) in context. What it binds is unknown. The data originate from a study of CD8 T cells in Susac syndrome. In blood CD8+ and CD4+ T cells, TCR beta underwent sequencing. The authors negatively isolated CD8+ and CD4+ T cells and FACS-enriched TEMRA cells. Study conclusions and caveats: The study recognized that the number of individuals in its TCR sequencing and HLA analysis was relatively small.

V dropped 4 bases and J dropped 8 bases, with 8 bases sitting between them. The germline gives CDR1 SEHNR, CDR2 FQNEAQ (reference sequence). The CDR3 runs to 11 residues. RNA totalling about 0.45 to 1 ug underwent reverse transcription with random hexamers. With immunoSEQ multiplex PCR, TCR beta CDR3 was amplified across 54 Vbeta and 13 Jbeta. One entry per CDR3 protein results from TCRdb running MiXCR on the immunoSEQ multiplex PCR reads. The table has 400,000 or so distinct CDR3 sequences, 85% seen once. The rearrangement uses TRBV7-9 and TRBJ1-2; no definite D call. The sequenced material came from CD8+ T cells from PBMCs. This sequence was found in a human donor with multiple sclerosis. The CDR3 loop is CASSSPRGYTF. CDR3 nucleotides: TGTGCCAGCAGCTCACCCAGGGGCTACACCTTC.